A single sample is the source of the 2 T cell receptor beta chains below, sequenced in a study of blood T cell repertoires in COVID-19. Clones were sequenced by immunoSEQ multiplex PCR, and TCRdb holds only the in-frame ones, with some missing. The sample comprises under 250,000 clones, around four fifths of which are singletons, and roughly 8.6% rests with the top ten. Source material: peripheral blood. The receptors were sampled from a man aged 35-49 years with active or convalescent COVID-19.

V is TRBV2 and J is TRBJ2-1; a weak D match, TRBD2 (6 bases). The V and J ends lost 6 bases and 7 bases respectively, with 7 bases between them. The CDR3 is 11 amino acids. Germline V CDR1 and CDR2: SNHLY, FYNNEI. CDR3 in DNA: TGTGCCAGCAGCCTAGCGAATGAGCAGTTCTTC. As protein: CASSLANEQFF.

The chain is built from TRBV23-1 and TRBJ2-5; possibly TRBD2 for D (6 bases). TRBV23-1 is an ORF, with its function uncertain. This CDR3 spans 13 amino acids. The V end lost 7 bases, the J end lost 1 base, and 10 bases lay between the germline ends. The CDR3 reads CASIRDCQETQYF. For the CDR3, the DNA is TGCGCCAGCATTAGGGACTGCCAAGAGACCCAGTACTTC.